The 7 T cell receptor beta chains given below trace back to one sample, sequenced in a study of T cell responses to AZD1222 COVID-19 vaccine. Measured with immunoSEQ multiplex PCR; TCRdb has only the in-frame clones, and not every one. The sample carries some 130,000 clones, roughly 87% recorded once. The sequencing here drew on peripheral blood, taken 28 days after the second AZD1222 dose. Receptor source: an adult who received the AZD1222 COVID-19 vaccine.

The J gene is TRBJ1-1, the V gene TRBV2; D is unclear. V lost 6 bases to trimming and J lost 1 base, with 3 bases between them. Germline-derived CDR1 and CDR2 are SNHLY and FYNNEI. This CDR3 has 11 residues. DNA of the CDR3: TGTGCCAGCAGACAGAACACTGAAGCTTTCTTT. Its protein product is CASRQNTEAFF.

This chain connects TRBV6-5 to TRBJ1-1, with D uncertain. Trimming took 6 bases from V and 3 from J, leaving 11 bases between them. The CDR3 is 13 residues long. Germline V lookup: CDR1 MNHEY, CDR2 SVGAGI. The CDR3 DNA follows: TGTGCCAGCAGGTATAACGGGGACACTGAAGCTTTCTTT. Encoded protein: CASRYNGDTEAFF.

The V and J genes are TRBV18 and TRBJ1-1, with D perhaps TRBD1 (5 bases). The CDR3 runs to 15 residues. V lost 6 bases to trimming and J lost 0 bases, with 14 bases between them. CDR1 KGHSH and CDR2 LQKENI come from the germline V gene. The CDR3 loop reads CASSGRGEMNTEAFF. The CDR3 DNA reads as TGTGCCAGCTCCGGACGGGGGGAGATGAACACTGAAGCTTTCTTT.

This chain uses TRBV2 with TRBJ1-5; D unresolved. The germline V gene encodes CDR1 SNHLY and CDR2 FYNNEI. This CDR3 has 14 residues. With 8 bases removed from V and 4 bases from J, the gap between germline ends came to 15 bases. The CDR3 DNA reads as TGTGCCAGCTCTTGGACGATGGGGAATCAGCCCCAGCATTTT. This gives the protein CASSWTMGNQPQHF.

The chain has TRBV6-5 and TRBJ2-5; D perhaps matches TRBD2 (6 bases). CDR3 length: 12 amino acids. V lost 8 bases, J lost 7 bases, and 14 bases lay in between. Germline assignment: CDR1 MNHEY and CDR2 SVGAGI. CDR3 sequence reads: CASAAGLGTQYF. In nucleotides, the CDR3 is TGTGCCAGCGCCGCGGGGCTAGGGACCCAGTACTTC.

DNA for the CDR3: TGCGCCAGCAGCACCGGTCAACCCTGGGGGGATGGCTACACCTTC. Encoded protein: CASSTGQPWGDGYTF. The chain joins TRBV5-1 to TRBJ1-2; D might be TRBD1 (5 bases). CDR1 is SGHRS, CDR2 YFSETQ, per germline. V lost 4 bases to trimming and J lost 6 bases, with 19 bases between them. The CDR3 runs 15 residues.

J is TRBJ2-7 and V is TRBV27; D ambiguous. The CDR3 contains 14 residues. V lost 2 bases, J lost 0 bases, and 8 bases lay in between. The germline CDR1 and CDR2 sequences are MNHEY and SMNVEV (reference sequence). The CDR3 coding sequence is TGTGCCAGCAGTTTAGGGCGGAACTCCTACGAGCAGTACTTC. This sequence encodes CASSLGRNSYEQYF.